Shown below are 31 T cell receptor beta chains from a single sample sequenced in a study of T cells in Graves' hyperthyroidism and ophthalmopathy. The TCR beta CDR3 regions underwent amplification using RNA transcripts as the source. HTBI primers were used for first-round RT-PCR of the TCR CDR3. TCRdb independently ran MiXCR on the multiplex PCR reads; one entry per CDR3 protein. The data hold 350,000 to 400,000 distinct CDR3 sequences, with more than 13% observed a single time. Sequenced input: blood. The receptors stem from a woman aged 25 to 45 with Graves' hyperthyroidism.

This clonotype was counted between two and nine times. CDR3 in DNA: TGTGCCAGCAGCTTAGGTATCCATACAGGGCATGGCTACACCTTC. It yields the protein CASSLGIHTGHGYTF. The chain links TRBV7-9 to TRBJ1-2, with D possibly being TRBD1 (6 bases). CDR1 SEHNR and CDR2 FQNEAQ come from the germline V gene (reference sequence). The CDR3 runs 15 residues. Trimming left V 1 base short and J 6 bases short, with 15 bases between. The full variable domain, its missing parts supplied by reference TRBV7-9 and TRBJ1-2, is DTGVSQNPRHKITKRGQNVTFRCDPISEHNRLYWYRQTLGQGPEFLTYFQNEAQLEKSRLLSDRFSAERPKGSFSTLEIQRTEQGDSAMYLCASSLGIHTGHGYTFGSGTRLTVV.

This clonotype occurred many times. This chain connects TRBV19 to TRBJ2-6, with 9 bases identical to TRBD1. V gave up 6 bases and J gave up 3 bases; unmatched junction bases: 6. The germline gives CDR1 LNHDA, CDR2 SQIVND (reference sequence). This CDR3 spans 16 amino acids. The CDR3 loop reads CASSRDRADGANVLTF. CDR3 nucleotides: TGTGCCAGTAGCAGGGACAGGGCTGATGGGGCCAACGTCCTGACTTTC.

The chain carries TRBV15 and TRBJ2-5; either TRBD1 or TRBD2 may supply D (6 bases each). This CDR3 is 13 amino acids long. Germline CDR1 reads LNHNV; CDR2 reads YYDKDF (reference sequence). V gave up 5 bases and J gave up 5 bases, with 12 bases separating them. The CDR3 bases are TGTGCCACCAGCGGAGGGGGTTGGGAGACCCAGTACTTC. Its translation is CATSGGGWETQYF.

V usage is TRBV30 and J usage is TRBJ2-3, with D perhaps TRBD1 or TRBD2 (5 bases each). The CDR3 is 16 residues long. Trimming left V 0 bases short and J 2 bases short, with 15 bases between. Germline V gene sequence: CDR1 GTSNPN, CDR2 SVGIG (reference sequence). The CDR3 protein is CAWSVRGVKYTDTQYF. The CDR3 nucleotides read TGTGCCTGGAGTGTACGAGGGGTTAAGTACACAGATACGCAGTATTTT. The full variable domain, completed using reference TRBV30 and TRBJ2-3, is SQTIHQWPATLVQPVGSPLSLECTVEGTSNPNLYWYRQAAGRGLQLLFYSVGIGQISSEVPQNLSASRPQDRQFILSSKKLLLSDSGFYLCAWSVRGVKYTDTQYFGPGTRLTVL.

This clonotype was recorded a few times. This sequence joins TRBV6-1 and TRBJ2-2; D remains ambiguous. The CDR3 is made up of 16 amino acids. V shed 5 bases and J shed 0 bases, with 13 bases lying between them. CDR1 and CDR2 from the germline V gene are MNHNS and SASEGT. The CDR3 reads CASSKMRTANTGELFF. The CDR3 bases are TGTGCCAGCAGTAAGATGAGGACCGCGAACACCGGGGAGCTGTTTTTT.

At least ten counts were recorded for this clonotype. The chain is built from TRBV2 and TRBJ2-3; TRBD2 agrees at 13 bases. Trimming took 8 bases from V and 0 from J; bases not matched to a gene: 11. CDR3 length equals 18 residues. CDR1 is SNHLY, CDR2 FYNNEI, per germline. CDR3 DNA: TGTGCCAGCGCAGGGACTAGCGGGACTACCCCTAGCACAGATACGCAGTATTTT. Its translation: CASAGTSGTTPSTDTQYF.

In this sample, this clonotype turned up many times. V gene TRBV3-1 combines with J gene TRBJ2-1; 8 positions agree with TRBD2. Germline V lookup: CDR1 LGHDT, CDR2 YNNKEL (reference sequence). The CDR3 extends over 14 amino acids. Trimming at V came to 10 bases and at J to 0 bases, leaving 5 bases not matched to a gene. For the CDR3, the DNA is TGTGCCACAGGAGCGGGAGACTCCTACAATGAGCAGTTCTTC. Translation: CATGAGDSYNEQFF.

In its sample, this clonotype was seen many times. The J gene is TRBJ2-7, the V gene TRBV3-1, with TRBD1 matching over 10 bases. The trim removed 6 bases at V and 0 bases at J, leaving 14 bases unmatched. The CDR3 extends over 18 amino acids. Germline assignment: CDR1 LGHDT and CDR2 YNNKEL (reference sequence). The CDR3 reads CASSPGQGFSGISYEQYF. The DNA for the CDR3 is TGTGCCAGCAGTCCGGGACAGGGGTTTAGCGGGATCTCCTACGAGCAGTACTTC.

This clonotype was picked up a small number of times. V is TRBV10-2 and J is TRBJ2-1, with D possibly being TRBD1 or TRBD2 (5 bases each). The CDR3 consists of 13 residues. Trimming took off 6 bases at V and 6 bases at J, with 12 bases between the two ends. Germline V gene lookup returns CDR1 WSHSY and CDR2 SAAADI. The CDR3 spells CASRPGRVNEQFF. Written as DNA, the CDR3 is TGCGCCAGCAGGCCAGGGCGGGTCAATGAGCAGTTCTTC.

This clonotype was seen repeatedly, ten times or more. The chain employs TRBV6-1 and TRBJ2-3; TRBD2 matches at 9 bases. Losses at the gene ends were 5 bases for V and 4 bases for J; bases not matched to a gene: 7. The CDR3 spans 15 residues. CDR1 is MNHNS and CDR2 is SASEGT in the germline V gene. CDR3 amino acids: CASSLSGSESDTQYF. The CDR3 DNA reads as TGTGCCAGCAGTCTTAGCGGGAGTGAGTCAGATACGCAGTATTTT.

This clonotype was observed many times. The rearrangement joins TRBV20-1 to TRBJ2-1; D may correspond to TRBD1 or TRBD2 (5 bases each). V lost 0 bases and J lost 6, with 12 bases in between. Germline CDR1 reads DFQATT; CDR2 reads SNEGSKA (reference sequence). The CDR3 loop spans 14 amino acids. The CDR3 DNA follows: TGCAGTGCTAGAGATACGTCGGGGCGCAATGAGCAGTTCTTC. This sequence encodes CSARDTSGRNEQFF.

This clonotype was seen more than once but under ten times. The genes are TRBV7-9 and TRBJ2-1; D might be TRBD1 (6 bases). CDR1 SEHNR and CDR2 FQNEAQ come from the germline V gene (reference sequence). This CDR3 is 14 amino acids long. The germline V and J ends were trimmed by 5 bases and 4 bases, with 12 bases remaining between them. CDR3 nucleotides: TGTGCCAGCAGCCGTGGACAGCCTTACAATGAGCAGTTCTTC. Protein: CASSRGQPYNEQFF.

The table lists this clonotype with many counts. V is TRBV7-9 and J is TRBJ1-1, with D possibly matching TRBD1 (5 bases). Trimming removed 5 bases from V and 1 base from J, with 14 bases in between. CDR1 is SEHNR and CDR2 is FQNEAQ in the germline V gene (reference sequence). CDR3 size: 15 residues. Written as DNA, the CDR3 is TGTGCCAGCAGCCCGGGAGGGGTTAGGAACACTGAAGCTTTCTTT. Translation gives CASSPGGVRNTEAFF.

The rearrangement uses TRBV24-1 and TRBJ2-4; D tentatively fits TRBD1 or TRBD2 (6 bases each). CDR1 KGHDR and CDR2 SFDVKD come from the germline V gene. Trimming took 4 bases from V and 9 from J, leaving 18 bases between them. The CDR3 length is 15 residues. CDR3 nucleotides: TGTGCCACCAGTGACCCGACGTCGGGGGCGCCCATTCAGTACTTC. Translation gives CATSDPTSGAPIQYF.

V and J are TRBV28 and TRBJ1-1; 7 positions match TRBD1. V trimming: 7 bases; J trimming: 0 bases; junction bases outside the gene matches: 20. There are 19 residues in the CDR3. The germline V gene has CDR1 MDHEN and CDR2 SYDVKM. CDR3 bases: TGTGCCAGCAACCCGGGTCAGGGGGAAAGGTCGGAGATGAACACTGAAGCTTTCTTT. As protein: CASNPGQGERSEMNTEAFF. Complete variable domain (other parts from reference TRBV28 and TRBJ1-1): DVKVTQSSRYLVKRTGEKVFLECVQDMDHENMFWYRQDPGLGLRLIYFSYDVKMKEKGDIPEGYSVSREKKERFSLILESASTNQTSMYLCASNPGQGERSEMNTEAFFGQGTRLTVV.

This clonotype was observed a few times. This chain joins TRBV18 and TRBJ2-3; TRBD2 matches at 14 bases. The V segment lost 3 bases and the J segment 4 bases; nucleotides outside the gene matches: 3. From germline, CDR1 is KGHSH and CDR2 LQKENI. The CDR3 loop spans 16 amino acids. DNA for the CDR3: TGTGCCAGCTCACCGACTAGCGGGAGGGCCCCAGATACGCAGTATTTT. Translation: CASSPTSGRAPDTQYF.

CDR3 in amino acids: CASTGGRAQGETQYF. Here the CDR3 DNA reads TGCGCCAGCACAGGCGGGAGGGCCCAGGGGGAGACCCAGTACTTC. The chain employs TRBV5-1 and TRBJ2-5; 9 bases align to TRBD2. V lost 6 bases, J lost 5 bases, and 11 bases stayed unmatched. This CDR3 has 15 amino acids. CDR1 SGHRS and CDR2 YFSETQ come from the germline V gene.

This clonotype was recorded at least ten times. The genes are TRBV3-1 and TRBJ2-1; TRBD1 aligns across 8 bases. Germline V gene sequence: CDR1 LGHDT, CDR2 YNNKEL (reference sequence). After removal of 0 bases from V and 8 bases from J, the junction contained 6 bases not matched to a gene. The CDR3 length is 15 residues. The CDR3 region is CASSQDWDRSDEQFF. The DNA of the CDR3 is TGTGCCAGCAGCCAAGATTGGGACAGGTCCGATGAGCAGTTCTTC.

The chain combines TRBV9 with TRBJ2-3; TRBD2 matches at 10 bases. The V gene end was trimmed by 0 bases and the J gene end by 2 bases; junction bases not matched to a gene: 9. CDR1 SGDLS and CDR2 YYNGEE come from the germline V gene. This CDR3 spans 18 amino acids. The CDR3 sequence is CASSVGTLLAGDTDTQYF. For the CDR3, the DNA is TGTGCCAGCAGCGTAGGAACTCTTCTAGCGGGAGACACAGATACGCAGTATTTT.

This clonotype has at least ten counts. This chain joins TRBV6-5 and TRBJ2-7; 10 nucleotides match TRBD2. Germline assignment: CDR1 MNHEY and CDR2 SVGAGI. V shed 2 bases, J shed 3 bases, and the junction held 7 bases outside the gene matches. This CDR3 region has 16 residues. This CDR3 reads CASSYSTSGTNYEQYF. CDR3 DNA sequence: TGTGCCAGCAGTTACAGTACTAGCGGGACCAACTACGAGCAGTACTTC.

J is TRBJ2-5 and V is TRBV9; D uncertain. In germline, CDR1 is SGDLS, CDR2 YYNGEE. V was shortened by 4 bases and J by 6 bases, with 16 bases between the two germline ends. The CDR3 is 14 amino acids. This CDR3 is CASSPRALGKTQYF. The CDR3 region has the DNA TGTGCCAGCAGCCCCCGTGCCCTCGGAAAGACCCAGTACTTC. Complete variable domain (other parts from reference TRBV9 and TRBJ2-5): DSGVTQTPKHLITATGQRVTLRCSPRSGDLSVYWYQQSLDQGLQFLIQYYNGEERAKGNILERFSAQQFPDLHSELNLSSLELGDSALYFCASSPRALGKTQYFGPGTRLLVL.

This clonotype was seen many times. This chain joins TRBV11-3 and TRBJ2-2; D is ambiguous. The CDR3 runs 18 residues. Germline values: CDR1 SGHNT, CDR2 YENEEA. Trimming removed 5 bases at V and 2 bases at J, with 21 bases between. The CDR3, as DNA: TGTGCCAGCAGCCCCAAGCCCCCGCAGGTGGGAAACACCGGGGAGCTGTTTTTT. This encodes CASSPKPPQVGNTGELFF.

This clonotype was detected many times. The rearrangement joins TRBV28 to TRBJ1-6; no reliable D call. Germline V CDR1 and CDR2: MDHEN, SYDVKM. Trimming cost V 3 bases and J 2 bases, with 14 bases left between them. There are 17 residues in the CDR3. CDR3 DNA: TGTGCCAGCAGTTTGGAGTGGATTGGCGCCTATAATTCACCCCTCCACTTT. Translated, it gives CASSLEWIGAYNSPLHF. Combining the CDR3 with reference TRBV28 and TRBJ1-6 gives the whole variable domain DVKVTQSSRYLVKRTGEKVFLECVQDMDHENMFWYRQDPGLGLRLIYFSYDVKMKEKGDIPEGYSVSREKKERFSLILESASTNQTSMYLCASSLEWIGAYNSPLHFGNGTRLTVT.

At least ten counts were recorded for this clonotype. The chain carries TRBV30 and TRBJ2-7; D not resolved. Germline lookup yields CDR1 GTSNPN and CDR2 SVGIG (reference sequence). The V gene lost 4 bases and the J gene lost 5 bases, with 18 bases spanning the gap. The CDR3 consists of 14 residues. As DNA, the CDR3 is TGTGCCTGGACCCTTAATGAGGTAGTCCACGAGCAGTACTTC. Translating it yields CAWTLNEVVHEQYF.

This clonotype was seen repeatedly, ten times or more. CDR3 sequence: CASSPGTDLSYEQYF. The DNA of the CDR3 is TGTGCCAGCAGTCCCGGGACAGACCTCTCCTACGAGCAGTACTTC. The gene calls are TRBV28 and TRBJ2-7, with 7 positions matching TRBD1. The CDR3 is made up of 15 amino acids. The trim removed 5 bases at V and 0 bases at J, leaving 7 bases unmatched. The germline gives CDR1 MDHEN, CDR2 SYDVKM. Filled out from reference TRBV28 and TRBJ2-7, the complete variable domain reads DVKVTQSSRYLVKRTGEKVFLECVQDMDHENMFWYRQDPGLGLRLIYFSYDVKMKEKGDIPEGYSVSREKKERFSLILESASTNQTSMYLCASSPGTDLSYEQYFGPGTRLTVT.

This clonotype came up many times. This chain joins TRBV20-1 and TRBJ2-1; 8 bases fit TRBD2. After removal of 3 bases from V and 8 bases from J, the junction contained 9 bases not matched to a gene. The CDR3 runs 14 residues. Germline loops: CDR1 DFQATT, CDR2 SNEGSKA (reference sequence). This chain's CDR3 is CSASSSGSVHEQFF. CDR3 DNA: TGCAGTGCTAGTTCGAGCGGGAGTGTCCATGAGCAGTTCTTC.

This clonotype appeared many times. The chain combines TRBV28 with TRBJ2-7; D might be TRBD1 or TRBD2, each matching 5 bases. The CDR3 spans 13 residues. The germline CDR1 and CDR2 sequences are MDHEN and SYDVKM. Between the trimmed V and J ends, which lost 7 bases and 2 bases, there was a span of 12 bases. The chain's CDR3 is CASNTWGTYEQYF. CDR3 DNA: TGTGCCAGCAACACCTGGGGGACCTACGAGCAGTACTTC.

This clonotype was observed at least ten times. The chain links TRBV20-1 to TRBJ2-5, with TRBD2 matching over 11 bases. This CDR3 is 17 amino acids long. V dropped 6 bases and J dropped 2; count of bases not matched to a gene: 14. Looked up from germline, CDR1 is DFQATT and CDR2 is SNEGSKA (reference sequence). CDR3 DNA sequence: TGCAGTGCCCTACCCCCTAGCGGGAGGTACGGTCAAGAGACCCAGTACTTC. Residues: CSALPPSGRYGQETQYF.

This rearrangement joins TRBV9 to TRBJ2-5, with TRBD1 identical over 7 bases. Looked up from germline, CDR1 is SGDLS and CDR2 is YYNGEE. The ends lost 3 bases at V and 5 bases at J; junction bases unmatched: 13. CDR3 length: 16 amino acids. Here the CDR3 DNA reads TGTGCCAGCAGCGCATCGACAGGGCTCGACTGGGAGACCCAGTACTTC. This encodes CASSASTGLDWETQYF. Variable domain in full (rest from reference TRBV9 and TRBJ2-5): DSGVTQTPKHLITATGQRVTLRCSPRSGDLSVYWYQQSLDQGLQFLIQYYNGEERAKGNILERFSAQQFPDLHSELNLSSLELGDSALYFCASSASTGLDWETQYFGPGTRLLVL.

In its sample, this clonotype was seen many times. The chain recombines TRBV20-1 with TRBJ2-1; 8 nucleotides line up with TRBD2. V lost 3 bases to trimming and J lost 8 bases; unmatched junction nucleotides: 9. Germline CDR1 is DFQATT and CDR2 is SNEGSKA (reference sequence). This CDR3 comprises 14 residues. CDR3 region: CSASGRAVWDEQFF. The CDR3 DNA follows: TGCAGTGCTAGCGGGAGGGCGGTTTGGGATGAGCAGTTCTTC.

This chain links TRBV13 with TRBJ2-7; 7 nucleotides line up with TRBD2. Germline CDR1 reads PRHDT; CDR2 reads FYEKMQ (reference sequence). This CDR3 is built from 14 residues. Unmatched junction bases numbered 8, after V lost 6 bases and J lost 3 bases. CDR3 sequence (DNA): TGTGCCAGCAGGCTTTGGGGGGGGTACTACGAGCAGTACTTC. Amino acids: CASRLWGGYYEQYF.